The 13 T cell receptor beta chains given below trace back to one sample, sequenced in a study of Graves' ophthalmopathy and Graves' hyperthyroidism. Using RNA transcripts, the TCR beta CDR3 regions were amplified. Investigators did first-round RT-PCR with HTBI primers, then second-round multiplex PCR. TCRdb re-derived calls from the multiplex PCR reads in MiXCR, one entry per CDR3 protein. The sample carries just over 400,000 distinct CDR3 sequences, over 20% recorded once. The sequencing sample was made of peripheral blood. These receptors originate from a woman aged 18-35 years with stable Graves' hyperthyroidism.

The CDR3 DNA is TGTGCCAGCAGTGACGCTCACAGGACGGAAGAGACCCAGTACTTC. Amino acids: CASSDAHRTEETQYF. This sequence joins TRBV6-4 and TRBJ2-5, with D maybe TRBD1 (5 bases). CDR1 and CDR2 (germline): MRHNA, SNTAGT. Trimming stripped 2 bases from V and 3 bases from J, with 13 bases between. The CDR3 sequence is 15 residues long.

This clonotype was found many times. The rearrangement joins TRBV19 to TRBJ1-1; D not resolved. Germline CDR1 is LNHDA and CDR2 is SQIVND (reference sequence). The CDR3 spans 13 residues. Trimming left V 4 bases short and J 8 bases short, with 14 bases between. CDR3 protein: CASSRERLTEAFF. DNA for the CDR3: TGTGCCAGTAGTAGGGAGAGACTCACGGAAGCTTTCTTT.

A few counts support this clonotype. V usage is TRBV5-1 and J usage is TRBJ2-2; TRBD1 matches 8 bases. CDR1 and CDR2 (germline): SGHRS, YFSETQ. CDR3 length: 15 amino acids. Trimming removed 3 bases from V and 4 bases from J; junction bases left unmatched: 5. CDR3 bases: TGCGCCAGCAGCTCAGCCGGGACAGGCACCGGGGAGCTGTTTTTT. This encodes CASSSAGTGTGELFF.

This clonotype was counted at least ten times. CDR3 sequence (DNA): TGTGCCAGCAGCGCAGGTGGCAGGGCGGTGCCGGAGACCCAGTACTTC. It is translated as CASSAGGRAVPETQYF. V usage is TRBV9 and J usage is TRBJ2-5, with a tentative D call TRBD1 (5 bases). Trimming took 3 bases from V and 5 from J, leaving 20 bases between them. The CDR3 is 16 amino acids. Germline loops: CDR1 SGDLS, CDR2 YYNGEE.

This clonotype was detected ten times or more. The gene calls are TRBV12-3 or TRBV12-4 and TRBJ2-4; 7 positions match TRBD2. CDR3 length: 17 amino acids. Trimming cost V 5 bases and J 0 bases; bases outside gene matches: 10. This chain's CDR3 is CASSPRASGQAKNIQYF. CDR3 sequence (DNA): TGTGCCAGCAGTCCTAGGGCTAGCGGTCAAGCCAAAAACATTCAGTACTTC.

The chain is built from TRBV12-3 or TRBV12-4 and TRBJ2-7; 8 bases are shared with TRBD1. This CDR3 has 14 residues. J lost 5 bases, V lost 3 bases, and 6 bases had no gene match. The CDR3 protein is CASSFGQGAHEQYF. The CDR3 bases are TGTGCCAGCAGTTTTGGGCAGGGGGCCCACGAGCAGTACTTC.

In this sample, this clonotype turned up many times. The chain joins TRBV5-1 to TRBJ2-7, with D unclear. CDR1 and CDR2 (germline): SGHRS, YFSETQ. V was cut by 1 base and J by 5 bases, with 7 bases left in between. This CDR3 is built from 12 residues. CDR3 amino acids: CASSLIRNEQYF. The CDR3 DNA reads TGCGCCAGCAGCTTGATCAGGAACGAGCAGTACTTC.

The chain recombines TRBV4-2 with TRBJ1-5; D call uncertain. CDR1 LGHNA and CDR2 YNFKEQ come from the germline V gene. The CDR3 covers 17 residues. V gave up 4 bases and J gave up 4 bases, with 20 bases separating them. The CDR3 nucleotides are TGTGCCAGCAGCCGAGCCCCCGGACCCCGATGGAATCAGCCCCAGCATTTT. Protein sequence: CASSRAPGPRWNQPQHF.

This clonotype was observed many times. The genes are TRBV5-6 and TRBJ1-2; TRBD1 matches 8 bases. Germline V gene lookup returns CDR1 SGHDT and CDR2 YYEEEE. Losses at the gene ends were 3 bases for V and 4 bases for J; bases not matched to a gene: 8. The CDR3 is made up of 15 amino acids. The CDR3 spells CASSYRDRTLYGYTF. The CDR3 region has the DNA TGTGCCAGCAGCTACCGGGACAGGACCCTCTATGGCTACACCTTC.

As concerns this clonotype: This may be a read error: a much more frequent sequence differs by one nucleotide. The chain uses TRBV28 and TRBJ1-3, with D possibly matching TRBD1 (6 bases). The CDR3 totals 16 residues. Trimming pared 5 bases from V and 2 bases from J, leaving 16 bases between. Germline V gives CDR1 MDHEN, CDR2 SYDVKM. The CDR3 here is CASSRRDIRAGNTIYF. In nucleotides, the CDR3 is TGTGCCAGCAGTCGCCGGGACATACGCGCTGGAAACACCATATATTTT.

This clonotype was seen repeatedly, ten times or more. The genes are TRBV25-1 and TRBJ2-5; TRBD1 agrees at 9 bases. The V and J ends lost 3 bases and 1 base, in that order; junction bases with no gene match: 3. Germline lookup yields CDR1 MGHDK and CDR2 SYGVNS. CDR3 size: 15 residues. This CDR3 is CASSDRTGVQETQYF. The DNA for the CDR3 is TGTGCCAGCAGTGACAGGACAGGGGTCCAAGAGACCCAGTACTTC.

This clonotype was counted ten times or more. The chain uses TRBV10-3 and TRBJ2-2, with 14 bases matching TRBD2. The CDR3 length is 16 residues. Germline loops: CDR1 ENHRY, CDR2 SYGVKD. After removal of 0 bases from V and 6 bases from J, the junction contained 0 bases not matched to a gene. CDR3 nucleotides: TGTGCCATCAGTGAGTCGACTAGCGGGAGGGCCGGGGAGCTGTTTTTT. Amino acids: CAISESTSGRAGELFF.

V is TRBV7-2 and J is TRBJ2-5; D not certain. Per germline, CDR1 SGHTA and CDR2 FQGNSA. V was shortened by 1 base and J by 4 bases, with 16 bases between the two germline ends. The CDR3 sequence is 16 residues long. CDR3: CASSLEPNAPGETQYF. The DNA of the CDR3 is TGTGCCAGCAGCTTAGAGCCGAATGCCCCCGGAGAGACCCAGTACTTC.